This T cell receptor (beta chain) was sequenced during a study of cytomegalovirus exposure and HLA in healthy donors. This CDR3 region has 15 residues. Losses at the gene ends were 6 bases for V and 4 bases for J; bases not matched to a gene: 9. Germline V gene lookup returns CDR1 SGHAT and CDR2 FQNNGV. The PCR used 60 Vbeta and 13 Jbeta primers. Method: immunoSEQ multiplex PCR; TCRdb's copy keeps in-frame clones and lacks some. The sample yields over 150,000 clones, less than 90% seen once. Concerning this clone: No antigen is known for it.

General observations from the study: Further analysis, carried out later, found HLA-associated TCR beta chains more clonally expanded than equally common other chains. The listing of roughly 160 TCR beta chains classed them as cytomegalovirus-associated. A likely sequencing artifact accounted for one observed cluster of highly shared sequence variants.

This clonotype was sampled from a man aged 45 to 65 in good health and CMV-seronegative. The rearrangement joins TRBV11-2 to TRBJ2-5; 9 bases agree with TRBD2. Sequenced material: PBMCs. CDR3 amino acids: CASRPTSGISETQYF. The CDR3 nucleotides read TGTGCCAGCAGACCGACTAGCGGAATCTCAGAGACCCAGTACTTC.